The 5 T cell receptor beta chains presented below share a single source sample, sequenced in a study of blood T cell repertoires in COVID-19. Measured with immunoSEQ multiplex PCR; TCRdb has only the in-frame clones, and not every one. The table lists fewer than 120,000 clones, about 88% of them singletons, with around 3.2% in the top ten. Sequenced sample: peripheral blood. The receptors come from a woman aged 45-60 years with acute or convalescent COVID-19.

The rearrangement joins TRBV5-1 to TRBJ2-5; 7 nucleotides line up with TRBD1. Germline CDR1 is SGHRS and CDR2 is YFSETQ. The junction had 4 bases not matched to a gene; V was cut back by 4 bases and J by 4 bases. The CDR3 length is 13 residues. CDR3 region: CASSPQGRETQYF. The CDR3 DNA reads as TGCGCCAGCAGCCCACAGGGGAGAGAGACCCAGTACTTC.

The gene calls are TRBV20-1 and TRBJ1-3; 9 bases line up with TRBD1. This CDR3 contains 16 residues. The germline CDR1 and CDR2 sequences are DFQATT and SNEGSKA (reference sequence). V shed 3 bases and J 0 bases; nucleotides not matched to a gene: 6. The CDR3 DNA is TGCAGTGCTAGTCCGGGACAGGGACTCTCTGGAAACACCATATATTTT. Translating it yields CSASPGQGLSGNTIYF.

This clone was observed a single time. Here the CDR3 reads CASRGLARRAGELFF. Written as DNA, the CDR3 is TGTGCCAGCAGGGGACTAGCCCGAAGGGCCGGGGAGCTGTTTTTT. The chain uses TRBV3-1 (or the pseudogene TRBV3-2) and TRBJ2-2; the match to TRBD2 covers 9 bases. V dropped 6 bases and J dropped 6; count of bases not matched to a gene: 8. Germline CDR1 and CDR2: LGHDT and YNNKEL (reference sequence). This CDR3 comprises 15 residues.

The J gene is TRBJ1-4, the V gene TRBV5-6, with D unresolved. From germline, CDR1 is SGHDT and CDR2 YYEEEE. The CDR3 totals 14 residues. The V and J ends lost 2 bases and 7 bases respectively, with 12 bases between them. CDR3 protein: CASSLRETSEKLFF. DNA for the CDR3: TGTGCCAGCAGCTTAAGAGAGACAAGTGAAAAACTGTTTTTT.

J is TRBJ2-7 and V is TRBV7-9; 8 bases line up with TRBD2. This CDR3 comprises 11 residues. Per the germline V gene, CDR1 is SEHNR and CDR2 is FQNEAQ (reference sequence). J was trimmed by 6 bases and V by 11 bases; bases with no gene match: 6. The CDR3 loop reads CARGGPVEQYF. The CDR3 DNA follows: TGTGCCCGGGGGGGGCCGGTCGAGCAGTACTTC.